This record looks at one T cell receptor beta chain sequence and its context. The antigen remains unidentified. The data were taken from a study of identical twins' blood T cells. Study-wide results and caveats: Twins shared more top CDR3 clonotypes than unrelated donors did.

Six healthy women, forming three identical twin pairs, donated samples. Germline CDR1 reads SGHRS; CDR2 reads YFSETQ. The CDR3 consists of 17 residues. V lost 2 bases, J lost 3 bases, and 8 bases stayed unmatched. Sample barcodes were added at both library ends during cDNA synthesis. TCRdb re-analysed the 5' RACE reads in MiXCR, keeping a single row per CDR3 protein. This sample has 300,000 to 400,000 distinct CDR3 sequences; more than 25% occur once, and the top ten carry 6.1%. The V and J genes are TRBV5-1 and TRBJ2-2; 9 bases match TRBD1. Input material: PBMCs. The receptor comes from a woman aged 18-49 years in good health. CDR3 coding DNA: TGCGCCAGCAGCTTCCGGGGACAGGGTGTGGACACCGGGGAGCTGTTTTTT. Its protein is CASSFRGQGVDTGELFF. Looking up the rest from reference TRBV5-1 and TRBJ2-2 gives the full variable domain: KAGVTQTPRYLIKTRGQQVTLSCSPISGHRSVSWYQQTPGQGLQFLFEYFSETQRNKGNFPGRFSGRQFSNSRSEMNVSTLELGDSALYLCASSFRGQGVDTGELFFGEGSRLTVL.